Shown below are 7 T cell receptor beta chains from a single sample sequenced in a study of blood T cell repertoires in COVID-19. Produced via immunoSEQ multiplex PCR; TCRdb's table is partial and in-frame only. The sample holds roughly 68,000 clones, about nine tenths seen once. Input material: peripheral blood. All receptors come from a woman aged 70-85 years with acute or convalescent COVID-19.

V usage is TRBV12-5 and J usage is TRBJ1-2; TRBD1 is a possible D gene (6 bases). CDR1 is LGHNT, CDR2 FRNRAP, per germline. V lost 6 bases, J lost 3 bases, and 11 bases lay in between. The CDR3 is made up of 13 amino acids. The CDR3 region is CASGSDSYYGYTF. The CDR3, as DNA: TGTGCTAGTGGCTCGGACAGTTACTATGGCTACACCTTC. Using reference TRBV12-5 and TRBJ1-2 for the parts outside the CDR3, the full variable domain is DARVTQTPRHKVTEMGQEVTMRCQPILGHNTVFWYRQTMMQGLELLAYFRNRAPLDDSGMPKDRFSAEMPDATLATLKIQPSEPRDSAVYFCASGSDSYYGYTFGSGTRLTVV.

The V and J genes are TRBV2 and TRBJ1-5; the D gene is possibly TRBD1 (5 bases). Looked up from germline, CDR1 is SNHLY and CDR2 is FYNNEI. V was clipped by 6 bases and J by 4 bases, with 10 bases between them. This CDR3 has 13 amino acids. Here the CDR3 reads CASRVQENQPQHF. CDR3 DNA: TGTGCCAGCAGAGTACAGGAGAATCAGCCCCAGCATTTT.

The genes are TRBV11-2 and TRBJ2-1; 13 nucleotides match TRBD2. Trimming at V came to 6 bases and at J to 7 bases, leaving 9 bases not matched to a gene. This CDR3 is built from 16 residues. Germline loops: CDR1 SGHAT, CDR2 FQNNGV. The CDR3 DNA reads TGTGCCAGCAGTTATACTAGCGGGGGGGCCCGGAATGAGCAGTTCTTC. The encoded protein is CASSYTSGGARNEQFF.

The CDR3 is CASSLTSGPKETQYF. CDR3 in DNA: TGTGCCAGCAGCTTGACTAGCGGTCCAAAAGAGACCCAGTACTTC. V usage is TRBV6-2 or TRBV6-3 and J usage is TRBJ2-5, with 9 bases fitting TRBD2. Germline CDR1 reads MNHEY; CDR2 reads SVGEGT. The CDR3 has 15 amino acids. The V gene end was trimmed by 6 bases and the J gene end by 3 bases; junction bases not matched to a gene: 8.

The chain uses TRBV7-2 and TRBJ2-2, with 9 nucleotides matching TRBD2. V trimming: 5 bases; J trimming: 4 bases; junction bases outside the gene matches: 8. The CDR3 spans 16 residues. From germline, CDR1 is SGHTA and CDR2 FQGNSA. The CDR3 spells CASSPKGLALTGELFF. In DNA, the CDR3 is TGTGCCAGCAGCCCCAAGGGACTAGCACTCACCGGGGAGCTGTTTTTT.

This clone occurred once. The CDR3 bases are TGTGCCAGCAGCTCCACTAGCGGGGGACGTATTTACAATGAGCAGTTCTTC. Translated: CASSSTSGGRIYNEQFF. The genes are TRBV7-9 and TRBJ2-1; 11 bases are a match to TRBD2. This CDR3 spans 17 amino acids. V lost 4 bases to trimming and J lost 4 bases; unmatched junction nucleotides: 9. Germline CDR1 reads SEHNR; CDR2 reads FQNEAQ (reference sequence).

This sequence joins TRBV27 and TRBJ2-1; possible D gene TRBD2, 6 bases. There are 14 residues in the CDR3. Trimming left V 5 bases short and J 6 bases short, with 14 bases between. Looked up from germline, CDR1 is MNHEY and CDR2 is SMNVEV (reference sequence). This chain's CDR3 is CASSPGGGGNEQFF. The CDR3 DNA reads TGTGCCAGCAGTCCCGGTGGGGGAGGCAATGAGCAGTTCTTC.